These 29 T cell receptor beta chains were sequenced from one sample in a study of identical twins. TCRdb itself ran the 5' RACE reads through MiXCR, one entry per CDR3 protein. Among around 250,000 distinct CDR3 sequences, approximately 8.3% were seen once, and the ten largest hold approximately 3%. These data were also filed under a second study, of yellow fever vaccine responses in identical twins.

The sequenced sample was CD8+ T cells sorted from blood. The receptor source for this set is a woman under 30 in good health.

This clonotype was counted a few times. This chain joins TRBV4-3 and TRBJ2-4, with 9 bases matching TRBD2. Trimming took 4 bases from V and 4 from J; bases not matched to a gene: 8. CDR1 and CDR2 (germline): LGHNA, YSLEER. The CDR3 covers 16 residues. The CDR3: CASSPRLADPKNIQYF. The CDR3 coding sequence is TGCGCCAGCAGCCCCAGACTAGCGGACCCGAAAAACATTCAGTACTTC.

This clonotype was counted a few times. This chain joins TRBV7-8 and TRBJ2-7, with 7 bases lining up with TRBD1. Per the germline V gene, CDR1 is SGHVS and CDR2 is FQNEAQ. The ends lost 4 bases at V and 6 bases at J; junction bases unmatched: 3. The length of the CDR3 is 12 residues. The CDR3 coding sequence is TGTGCCAGCAGCTCAGGGGGTTCCGAGCAGTACTTC. This translates into CASSSGGSEQYF.

Comments on this clonotype: A much larger clone lies one base from this, so it may be a read error. V gene TRBV7-9 combines with J gene TRBJ2-1, with 7 bases fitting TRBD1. The germline V gene has CDR1 SEHNR and CDR2 FQNEAQ (reference sequence). CDR3 size: 15 residues. DNA of the CDR3: TGTTCCAGCAGCTTAGGGCAGGGGGTGGATAATGAGCAGTTCTTC. It translates to CSSSLGQGVDNEQFF.

Ten or more counts support this clonotype. This chain links TRBV12-3 or TRBV12-4 with TRBJ2-5, with TRBD2 matching over 12 bases. The closer fit of TRBJ2-3 to the DNA end suggests the J call may be wrong. The CDR3 totals 14 residues. The CDR3 is CASSLRLAGETQYF. The CDR3 bases are TGTGCCAGCAGTTTACGACTAGCGGGAGAAACGCAGTATTTT.

This chain joins TRBV28 and TRBJ2-3, with TRBD1 identical over 9 bases. CDR3 length: 16 amino acids. J gave up 4 bases and V 5 bases, and 10 bases lay outside the gene matches. CDR1 and CDR2 from the germline V gene are MDHEN and SYDVKM. Here the CDR3 DNA reads TGTGCCAGCAGTACCCCCGGGACAGGGAGATCAGATACGCAGTATTTT. Protein product: CASSTPGTGRSDTQYF.

This chain joins TRBV11-1 and TRBJ2-1, with 9 bases that match TRBD1. Germline CDR1 is SGHAT and CDR2 is FQDESV (reference sequence). The length of the CDR3 is 14 residues. Trimming cost V 4 bases and J 7 bases; bases outside gene matches: 5. The CDR3 region has the DNA TGTGCCAGCAGCTCCGGGGACAGGGAAAATGAGCAGTTCTTC. Amino acid sequence: CASSSGDRENEQFF. The complete variable domain, with remaining parts taken from reference TRBV11-1 and TRBJ2-1, reads EAEVAQSPRYKITEKSQAVAFWCDPISGHATLYWYRQILGQGPELLVQFQDESVVDDSQLPKDRFSAERLKGVDSTLKIQPAELGDSAMYLCASSSGDRENEQFFGPGTRLTVL.

This clonotype was recorded a few times. The J gene is TRBJ1-1, the V gene TRBV7-9; D may be TRBD1 (5 bases). Germline CDR1 SEHNR, CDR2 FQNEAQ (reference sequence). The CDR3 is made up of 15 amino acids. The V and J ends lost 5 bases and 1 base respectively, with 14 bases between them. CDR3: CASSGRDGPNTEAFF. In nucleotides, the CDR3 is TGTGCCAGCAGCGGGCGGGACGGCCCGAACACTGAAGCTTTCTTT.

This clonotype was detected many times. V usage is TRBV20-1 and J usage is TRBJ2-6, with 8 bases lining up with TRBD1. Germline CDR1 reads DFQATT; CDR2 reads SNEGSKA (reference sequence). Trimming took 3 bases from V and 1 from J; bases not matched to a gene: 2. CDR3 size: 15 residues. This CDR3 is CSARTGDSGANVLTF. Here the CDR3 DNA reads TGCAGTGCTAGGACAGGGGATTCTGGGGCCAACGTCCTGACTTTC.

This chain uses TRBV14 with TRBJ2-1, with D unresolved. Germline CDR1 reads SGHDN; CDR2 reads FVKESK. Trimming pared 4 bases from V and 15 bases from J, leaving 19 bases between. This CDR3 contains 13 residues. This CDR3 is CASSRDRAGSLFF. The CDR3 DNA sequence: TGTGCCAGCAGCCGTGATCGAGCAGGAAGTCTGTTCTTC.

This clonotype has more than one count but fewer than ten. The chain uses TRBV2 and TRBJ2-7, with 9 bases fitting TRBD1. CDR1 is SNHLY, CDR2 FYNNEI, per germline. The CDR3 is 14 residues long. The V gene end was trimmed by 1 base and the J gene end by 5 bases; junction bases not matched to a gene: 3. For the CDR3, the DNA is TGTGCCAGCAGTGAAGGGGACAGGGTCGACGAGCAGTACTTC. Translated, it gives CASSEGDRVDEQYF.

The chain carries TRBV10-3 and TRBJ2-7; D assignment may be TRBD1 or TRBD2 (11 bases each). Germline V gene data show CDR1 as ENHRY and CDR2 as SYGVKD. V gave up 8 bases and J gave up 2 bases, with 25 bases separating them. CDR3 length equals 17 residues. The CDR3, as DNA: TGTGCCATCGCGGGACAGGGGGGACTAGCGGTTACCTACGAGCAGTACTTC. Translation gives CAIAGQGGLAVTYEQYF.

This clonotype has at least ten counts. The chain has TRBV28 and TRBJ2-7, with 9 bases that match TRBD2. The CDR3 consists of 18 residues. With V trimmed by 1 base and J by 2 bases, 12 bases remained unmatched. In germline, CDR1 is MDHEN, CDR2 SYDVKM. CDR3 sequence: CASSLLPHRREGPYEQYF. The CDR3 region has the DNA TGTGCCAGCAGTTTATTACCCCACAGGCGGGAGGGCCCCTACGAGCAGTACTTC.

V gene TRBV4-3 combines with J gene TRBJ2-1; 11 nucleotides match TRBD2. This CDR3 comprises 14 residues. V shed 5 bases, J shed 7 bases, and the junction held 4 bases outside the gene matches. Germline V gives CDR1 LGHNA, CDR2 YSLEER. The CDR3 sequence: CASSATSGINEQFF. For the CDR3, the DNA is TGCGCCAGCAGCGCGACTAGCGGGATAAATGAGCAGTTCTTC.

The chain combines TRBV2 with TRBJ2-1; D gene unclear. CDR3 length equals 11 residues. Germline CDR1 is SNHLY and CDR2 is FYNNEI. V shed 6 bases and J shed 6 bases, with 6 bases lying between them. CDR3 in amino acids: CASRWANEQFF. CDR3 DNA sequence: TGTGCCAGCAGATGGGCCAATGAGCAGTTCTTC. Variable domain in full (rest from reference TRBV2 and TRBJ2-1): EPEVTQTPSHQVTQMGQEVILRCVPISNHLYFYWYRQILGQKVEFLVSFYNNEISEKSEIFDDQFSVERPDGSNFTLKIRSTKLEDSAMYFCASRWANEQFFGPGTRLTVL.

Ten or more counts support this clonotype. This chain links TRBV4-3 with TRBJ2-5; D unclear. Trimming removed 0 bases at V and 5 bases at J, with 10 bases between. The CDR3 is 14 amino acids. CDR1 is LGHNA and CDR2 is YSLEER in the germline V gene. CDR3 sequence reads: CASSQDSFRETQYF. CDR3 sequence (DNA): TGCGCCAGCAGCCAAGATTCCTTCCGGGAGACCCAGTACTTC.

This clonotype was observed a handful of times. The V call is TRBV6-1, the J call TRBJ2-7; 10 nucleotides line up with TRBD2. The CDR3 has 18 residues. The V gene's germline CDR1 is MNHNS and CDR2 SASEGT. V dropped 6 bases and J dropped 4; count of bases not matched to a gene: 18. The CDR3: CASSNLEASGSFVYEQYF. The CDR3 region has the DNA TGTGCCAGCAGCAACCTGGAGGCTAGCGGGAGCTTTGTGTACGAGCAGTACTTC.

This chain connects TRBV20-1 to TRBJ2-7; D may be TRBD1 or TRBD2 (6 bases each). Deletions cut 6 bases from V and 10 bases from J, with 22 bases between. This CDR3 is 13 amino acids long. Looked up from germline, CDR1 is DFQATT and CDR2 is SNEGSKA (reference sequence). CDR3 in DNA: TGCAGTGCCCTCGGGTCTACAGGGCGGGATCAGTACTTC. Residues: CSALGSTGRDQYF.

The sample holds many counts of this clonotype. The J gene is TRBJ2-3, the V gene TRBV6-1; 8 bases map to TRBD1. The length of the CDR3 is 17 residues. Germline CDR1 and CDR2: MNHNS and SASEGT. The trim removed 7 bases at V and 0 bases at J, leaving 12 bases unmatched. The CDR3 DNA reads TGTGCCAGCATAATCCCCAAGCGGACAGGGAGCACAGATACGCAGTATTTT. Amino acid sequence: CASIIPKRTGSTDTQYF.

This clonotype was counted at least ten times. CDR3 residues: CASSLGTSGDQETQYF. The CDR3 DNA reads as TGTGCCAGCAGCTTGGGGACTAGCGGAGACCAAGAGACCCAGTACTTC. This chain connects TRBV5-6 to TRBJ2-5; 10 positions match TRBD2. The CDR3 spans 16 residues. Germline loops: CDR1 SGHDT, CDR2 YYEEEE. V gave up 0 bases and J gave up 0 bases; unmatched junction bases: 2.

This chain connects TRBV10-3 to TRBJ1-1; D is possibly TRBD1 (5 bases). V lost 0 bases and J 5 bases, leaving 10 bases between the germline ends. Germline V CDR1 and CDR2: ENHRY, SYGVKD. CDR3 size: 14 residues. The CDR3 coding sequence is TGTGCCATCAGTGAGTCGCAGGGTTCAACTGAAGCTTTCTTT. Translation gives CAISESQGSTEAFF.

This clonotype has ten or more counts. This sequence joins TRBV3-1 and TRBJ2-3; 9 positions agree with TRBD2. Trimming removed 0 bases from V and 1 base from J; junction bases left unmatched: 8. The CDR3 spans 18 residues. The V gene's germline CDR1 is LGHDT and CDR2 YNNKEL (reference sequence). The CDR3 nucleotides read TGTGCCAGCAGCCAAGATCGGGCTAGCGGGATCGGCACAGATACGCAGTATTTT. Its translation is CASSQDRASGIGTDTQYF.

The chain recombines TRBV29-1 with TRBJ2-7; perhaps TRBD1 as D (6 bases). Per the germline V gene, CDR1 is SQVTM and CDR2 is ANQGSEA. The V end lost 6 bases, the J end lost 3 bases, and 18 bases lay between the germline ends. CDR3 length: 14 amino acids. CDR3 residues: CSVRKRAGDYEQYF. CDR3 nucleotide sequence: TGCAGCGTCCGAAAGCGAGCAGGGGACTACGAGCAGTACTTC.

This clonotype was picked up many times. V gene TRBV7-9 combines with J gene TRBJ1-1; D not resolved. CDR1 and CDR2 from the germline V gene are SEHNR and FQNEAQ (reference sequence). The CDR3 is made up of 12 amino acids. The germline V and J ends were trimmed by 5 bases and 7 bases, with 11 bases remaining between them. The CDR3 protein is CASSLGTLEAFF. In DNA form, the CDR3 reads TGTGCCAGCAGCCTCGGAACGCTTGAAGCTTTCTTT.

This clonotype was seen a handful of times. CDR3 in amino acids: CASSEEFDEQFF. The CDR3 nucleotides are TGTGCCAGCAGTGAAGAGTTCGATGAGCAGTTCTTC. J is TRBJ2-1 and V is TRBV6-1; D uncertain. V was pared by 1 base and J by 8 bases, with 6 bases between. This CDR3 has 12 amino acids. Looked up from germline, CDR1 is MNHNS and CDR2 is SASEGT.

This clonotype was seen at least ten times. This chain joins TRBV20-1 and TRBJ2-7; no reliable D call. Trimming removed 0 bases at V and 2 bases at J, with 8 bases between. This CDR3 has 13 amino acids. Germline CDR1 DFQATT, CDR2 SNEGSKA (reference sequence). The CDR3: CSARELGTYEQYF. Here the CDR3 DNA reads TGCAGTGCTAGAGAGCTCGGAACCTACGAGCAGTACTTC.

There are a few counts of this clonotype. The gene calls are TRBV5-1 and TRBJ2-2; possibly TRBD1 or TRBD2 for D (5 bases each). Trimming left V 1 base short and J 1 base short, with 11 bases between. The CDR3 loop spans 16 amino acids. In germline, CDR1 is SGHRS, CDR2 YFSETQ. CDR3 nucleotides: TGCGCCAGCAGCTTGATCGAGGGGTTGAACACCGGGGAGCTGTTTTTT. This translates into CASSLIEGLNTGELFF.

This clonotype has just a few counts. The chain joins TRBV27 to TRBJ1-2; D remains unclear. V lost 5 bases and J 5 bases, leaving 18 bases between the germline ends. In germline, CDR1 is MNHEY, CDR2 SMNVEV (reference sequence). The CDR3 is made up of 15 amino acids. The CDR3 nucleotides are TGTGCCAGCAGTAACCGTTTGGGGAGTAGGTATGGCTACACCTTC. The encoded protein is CASSNRLGSRYGYTF.

This clonotype was picked up many times. The chain joins TRBV4-3 to TRBJ2-6, with TRBD2 as a possible D gene (5 bases). Germline CDR1 LGHNA, CDR2 YSLEER. This CDR3 is 16 amino acids long. Trimming took off 0 bases at V and 0 bases at J, with 6 bases between the two ends. The CDR3 protein is CASSQEAASGANVLTF. DNA of the CDR3: TGCGCCAGCAGCCAAGAAGCGGCCTCTGGGGCCAACGTCCTGACTTTC.

The chain couples TRBV20-1 to TRBJ2-3; 9 positions agree with TRBD2. V shed 3 bases and J 2 bases; nucleotides not matched to a gene: 12. Germline CDR1 and CDR2: DFQATT and SNEGSKA (reference sequence). This CDR3 region has 17 residues. The CDR3 reads CSASWREGPEFTDTQYF. CDR3 coding DNA: TGCAGTGCTAGCTGGCGGGAGGGCCCTGAATTCACAGATACGCAGTATTTT.